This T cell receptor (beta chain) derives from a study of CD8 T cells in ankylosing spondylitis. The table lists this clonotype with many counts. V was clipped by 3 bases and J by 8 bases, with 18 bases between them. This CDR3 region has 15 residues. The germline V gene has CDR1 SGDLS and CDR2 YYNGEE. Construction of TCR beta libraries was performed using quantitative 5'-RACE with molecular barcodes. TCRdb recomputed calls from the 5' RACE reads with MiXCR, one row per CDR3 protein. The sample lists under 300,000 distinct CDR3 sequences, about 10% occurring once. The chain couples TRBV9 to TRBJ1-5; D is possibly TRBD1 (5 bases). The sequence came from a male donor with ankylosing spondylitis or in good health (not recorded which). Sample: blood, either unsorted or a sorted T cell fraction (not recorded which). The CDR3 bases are TGTGCCAGCAGCGCAGGGCACCTCCAAGGTGAGCCCCAGCATTTT. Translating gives CASSAGHLQGEPQHF. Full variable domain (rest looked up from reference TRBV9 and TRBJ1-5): DSGVTQTPKHLITATGQRVTLRCSPRSGDLSVYWYQQSLDQGLQFLIQYYNGEERAKGNILERFSAQQFPDLHSELNLSSLELGDSALYFCASSAGHLQGEPQHFGDGTRLSIL.